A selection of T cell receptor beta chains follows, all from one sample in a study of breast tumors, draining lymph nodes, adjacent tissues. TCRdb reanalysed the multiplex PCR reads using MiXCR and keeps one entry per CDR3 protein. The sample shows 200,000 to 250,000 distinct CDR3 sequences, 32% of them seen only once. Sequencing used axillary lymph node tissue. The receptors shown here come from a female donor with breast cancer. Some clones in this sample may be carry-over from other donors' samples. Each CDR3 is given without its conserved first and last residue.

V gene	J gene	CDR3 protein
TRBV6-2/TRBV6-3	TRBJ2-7	AISRRFAYEQY
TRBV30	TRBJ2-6	AWLSSGANVLT
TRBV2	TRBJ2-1	ASGTLGVF
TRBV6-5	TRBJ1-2	ASSSSPWGANGYT
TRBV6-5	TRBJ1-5	ASSYVKGQPQH
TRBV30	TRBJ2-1	AWGLTGTGRYEQF
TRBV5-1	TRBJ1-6	ASSPYDRGNSPLH
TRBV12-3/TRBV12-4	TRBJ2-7	ASSFMSGGGVGYEQY
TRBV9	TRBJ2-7	ASSVGGVYEQY
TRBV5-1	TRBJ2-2	ASSRERGGTGELF
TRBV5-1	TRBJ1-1	ASRITTANTEAF
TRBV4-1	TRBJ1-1	ASRSQSVGHTEAF
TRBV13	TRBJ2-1	ASSLNPGQGREQF
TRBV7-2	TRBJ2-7	ASSSRSGFSYEQY
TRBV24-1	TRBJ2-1	ATSDLGGGFYGGPKIRA
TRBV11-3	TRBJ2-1	ASSLGDTYNEQF
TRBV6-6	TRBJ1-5	ASSGGPSNQPQH
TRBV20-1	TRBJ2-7	SAPDPGTSGYEQY
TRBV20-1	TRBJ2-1	SARDRERPYNEQF
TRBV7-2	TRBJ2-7	ASSLGVQAYEQY
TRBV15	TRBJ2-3	ATSTPSGGGTQY
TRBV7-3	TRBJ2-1	ASSSGSSVYNEQF
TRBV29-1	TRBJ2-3	SVGDGKPTDTQY
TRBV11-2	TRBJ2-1	ASRPVTGRWDYNEQF
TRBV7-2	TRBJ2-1	ASSLDVRTPRQF
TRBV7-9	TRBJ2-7	ASSPRTGTDEQY
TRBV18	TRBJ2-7	ASSPVKGEQY
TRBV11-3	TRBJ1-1	ASSISRGTEAF
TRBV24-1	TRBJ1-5	ATPPSGKRQPQH
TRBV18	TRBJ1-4	ASSPLGGGDEKLF
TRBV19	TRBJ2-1	ASSIGLAGVYNEQF
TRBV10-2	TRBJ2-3	ASSVLASTDTQY
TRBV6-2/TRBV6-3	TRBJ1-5	ASSGRSNQPQH
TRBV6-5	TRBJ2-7	ASSYSGRHGDEQY
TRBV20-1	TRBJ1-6	SASTPGQRGGPYNSPLH
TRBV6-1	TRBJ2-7	ASSEAVRGTYEQY
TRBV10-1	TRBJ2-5	ASSGGTGQYQETQY
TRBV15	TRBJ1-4	ATRDRKISLNEKLF
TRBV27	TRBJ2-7	ASSDGLWPEQY
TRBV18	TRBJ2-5	ASSPSGGAVKTQY
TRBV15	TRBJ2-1	ATSRDPQYHEQF
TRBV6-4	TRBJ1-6	ASTRDPGANSPLH
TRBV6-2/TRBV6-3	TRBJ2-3	ASSYLLGTGGASAGTDTQY
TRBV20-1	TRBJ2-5	SARALQGSQETQY
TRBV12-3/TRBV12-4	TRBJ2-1	ASRTAGNEQF
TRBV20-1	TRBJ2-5	SAREILCCGLPETQY
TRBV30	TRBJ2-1	AWSVMLGERQF
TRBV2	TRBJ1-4	ASSAPANEKLF